The 19 T cell receptor beta chains below all came from one sample that was sequenced in a study of neurological immune-mediated disorders. MiXCR, applied by TCRdb to the 5' RACE reads, yields one record per CDR3 protein. The table records 75,000 to 80,000 distinct CDR3 sequences, less than 5.5% of them present only once. Sequencing was done on a sample of PBMCs. The receptors stem from a woman in her twenties or thirties with multiple sclerosis.

In DNA form, the CDR3 reads TGTGCCAGCAGCCTCGTTGGGGGGGCTTGGTCTTACGAGCAGTACTTC. Translated, it gives CASSLVGGAWSYEQYF. V gene TRBV27 combines with J gene TRBJ2-7; D possibly corresponds to TRBD2 (7 bases). Germline V CDR1 and CDR2: MNHEY, SMNVEV (reference sequence). V was shortened by 6 bases and J by 4 bases, with 22 bases between the two germline ends. CDR3 length: 16 amino acids.

Ten or more counts support this clonotype. V is TRBV28 and J is TRBJ2-5; D unclear. This CDR3 is built from 13 residues. In germline, CDR1 is MDHEN, CDR2 SYDVKM. The V gene lost 1 base and the J gene lost 5 bases, with 8 bases spanning the gap. CDR3 sequence (DNA): TGTGCCAGCAGTTTATATGATGCGGAGACCCAGTACTTC. It translates to CASSLYDAETQYF.

This clonotype showed up many times. The V and J genes are TRBV29-1 and TRBJ1-1; no definite D call. Germline loops: CDR1 SQVTM, CDR2 ANQGSEA. Trimming left V 4 bases short and J 1 base short, with 4 bases between. The CDR3 extends over 11 amino acids. CDR3 bases: TGCAGCGTTGGGGAGAACACTGAAGCTTTCTTT. This sequence encodes CSVGENTEAFF.

There are many counts of this clonotype. This sequence joins TRBV20-1 and TRBJ2-1; 8 nucleotides align to TRBD2. The CDR3 has 14 amino acids. J lost 5 bases, V lost 6 bases, and 9 bases had no gene match. Germline-derived CDR1 and CDR2 are DFQATT and SNEGSKA (reference sequence). The CDR3 sequence: CSAQLAGLNNEQFF. The CDR3 nucleotides read TGCAGTGCCCAGCTAGCGGGCCTAAACAATGAGCAGTTCTTC.

This clonotype was picked up a small number of times. CDR3 DNA sequence: TGCGCCAGCAGCCAGACCCCTCGGGAAAAACTGTTTTTT. Encoded protein: CASSQTPREKLFF. The chain combines TRBV4-1 with TRBJ1-4; no firm D call. The germline V gene has CDR1 MGHRA and CDR2 YSYEKL. Trimming cost V 3 bases and J 8 bases, with 10 bases left between them. The CDR3 contains 13 residues.

A remark on this clonotype: A read error is possible here, since a much larger clone lies one base away. The rearrangement links TRBV28 to TRBJ2-1; D is undetermined. The CDR3 spans 13 residues. The V gene's germline CDR1 is MDHEN and CDR2 SYDVKM. The V end lost 3 bases, the J end lost 6 bases, and 9 bases lay between the germline ends. CDR3 in amino acids: CASSFSPTNEQFF. CDR3 sequence (DNA): TGTGCCAGCAGTTTCAGCCCGACCAATGAGCAGTTCTTC.

This clonotype was counted at least ten times. This rearrangement joins TRBV28 to TRBJ1-2, with TRBD1 as a possible D gene (5 bases). In germline, CDR1 is MDHEN, CDR2 SYDVKM. V lost 4 bases to trimming and J lost 6 bases, with 9 bases between them. The length of the CDR3 is 12 residues. The CDR3 DNA reads as TGTGCCAGCAGTTCCCGCAGGGATGGCTACACCTTC. Translated: CASSSRRDGYTF.

This clonotype has at least ten counts. The chain has TRBV4-2 and TRBJ2-7, with D possibly being TRBD2 (6 bases). The germline gives CDR1 LGHNA, CDR2 YNFKEQ. The CDR3 totals 12 residues. With 4 bases removed from V and 2 bases from J, the gap between germline ends came to 6 bases. CDR3 nucleotide sequence: TGTGCCAGCAGCCCGGGGGCCTACGAGCAGTACTTC. Residues: CASSPGAYEQYF.

This clonotype was found a few times. The chain carries TRBV3-1 and TRBJ2-1, with D hard to call. The length of the CDR3 is 15 residues. In germline, CDR1 is LGHDT, CDR2 YNNKEL (reference sequence). V was shortened by 2 bases and J by 0 bases, with 8 bases between the two germline ends. DNA for the CDR3: TGTGCCAGCAGCCAACGCAGGAGCTCCTACAATGAGCAGTTCTTC. Its protein product is CASSQRRSSYNEQFF.

This clonotype was seen repeatedly, ten times or more. One end of the junction does not line up with germline, which may come from a read error. The CDR3 DNA sequence: TGTGCCAGCAGCTTAGGACCTGCGACTGAAGCTTTCTTT. Its translation: CASSLGPATEAFF. The chain uses TRBV12-3 or TRBV12-4 and TRBJ1-1; D is unclear. The CDR3 has 13 residues.

In this sample, this clonotype turned up many times. The chain has TRBV12-3 or TRBV12-4 and TRBJ2-7; D remains unclear. This CDR3 contains 11 residues. The germline V and J ends were trimmed by 6 bases and 11 bases, with 14 bases remaining between them. CDR3: CASSPDTTKYF. CDR3 nucleotides: TGTGCCAGCAGCCCAGACACCACCAAGTACTTC.

This clonotype was detected only a few times. The chain links TRBV20-1 to TRBJ2-1; 14 bases line up with TRBD2. The CDR3 is 15 amino acids. Germline CDR1 reads DFQATT; CDR2 reads SNEGSKA (reference sequence). Unmatched junction bases numbered 4, after V lost 6 bases and J lost 3 bases. For the CDR3, the DNA is TGCAGTGCAAGACTAGCGGGGGGGATCTACAATGAGCAGTTCTTC. It encodes CSARLAGGIYNEQFF.

This clonotype was observed many times. CDR3 in DNA: TGTGCCAGCAGGTCGGCGGTGGACCAAGAGACCCAGTACTTC. Its protein product is CASRSAVDQETQYF. This chain connects TRBV28 to TRBJ2-5; D is uncertain. The ends were cut back, 6 bases at V and 0 bases at J, with 11 bases in the middle. This CDR3 has 14 amino acids. Germline assignment: CDR1 MDHEN and CDR2 SYDVKM. Together with reference TRBV28 and TRBJ2-5, the CDR3 gives the full variable domain: DVKVTQSSRYLVKRTGEKVFLECVQDMDHENMFWYRQDPGLGLRLIYFSYDVKMKEKGDIPEGYSVSREKKERFSLILESASTNQTSMYLCASRSAVDQETQYFGPGTRLLVL.

This clonotype appeared many times. The chain carries TRBV7-9 and TRBJ2-1, with D maybe TRBD1 (6 bases). Trimming removed 3 bases at V and 2 bases at J, with 11 bases between. The CDR3 runs 15 residues. Germline CDR1 reads SEHNR; CDR2 reads FQNEAQ (reference sequence). CDR3 protein: CASSLTGITYNEQFF. The DNA of the CDR3 is TGTGCCAGCAGCTTGACAGGAATCACCTACAATGAGCAGTTCTTC.

This clonotype was seen many times. The chain combines TRBV20-1 with TRBJ1-6; D unresolved. This CDR3 has 12 residues. Germline V gene lookup returns CDR1 DFQATT and CDR2 SNEGSKA (reference sequence). The V and J ends lost 3 bases and 10 bases respectively, with 10 bases between them. Written as DNA, the CDR3 is TGCAGTGCTAGTGGCCCTGGATCACCCCTCCACTTT. Protein sequence: CSASGPGSPLHF.

This clonotype was observed many times. V usage is TRBV20-1 and J usage is TRBJ1-2, with a tentative D call TRBD1 (5 bases). The CDR3 consists of 13 residues. Trimming cost V 4 bases and J 8 bases, with 17 bases left between them. Germline lookup yields CDR1 DFQATT and CDR2 SNEGSKA (reference sequence). The CDR3 nucleotides are TGCAGTGCTATAAGCCGCAGGGATAAAGGCTACACCTTC. Translating it yields CSAISRRDKGYTF.

This clonotype was counted only a few times. The chain employs TRBV5-1 and TRBJ2-3; 7 bases map to TRBD2. V shed 5 bases and J 2 bases; nucleotides not matched to a gene: 8. The germline CDR1 and CDR2 sequences are SGHRS and YFSETQ. This CDR3 has 15 residues. The CDR3 spells CASSQWEGPTDTQYF. CDR3 nucleotides: TGCGCCAGCAGTCAATGGGAGGGCCCCACAGATACGCAGTATTTT.

This chain connects TRBV7-2 to TRBJ1-1; TRBD1 matches 8 bases. From germline, CDR1 is SGHTA and CDR2 FQGNSA. The CDR3 length is 16 residues. V was pared by 4 bases and J by 5 bases, with 12 bases of the junction left unmatched. CDR3 region: CASSSWTGPVGTEAFF. CDR3 nucleotide sequence: TGTGCCAGCAGCTCCTGGACAGGGCCGGTTGGGACTGAAGCTTTCTTT.

This clonotype was counted many times. The chain is built from TRBV14 and TRBJ2-7; 9 bases match TRBD1. Germline CDR1 and CDR2: SGHDN and FVKESK. CDR3 size: 12 residues. V trimming: 1 base; J trimming: 11 bases; junction bases outside the gene matches: 3. The CDR3 here is CASSQATGGEYF. CDR3 nucleotide sequence: TGTGCCAGCAGCCAAGCGACAGGGGGGGAGTACTTC.